This T cell receptor beta chain was identified during a study of breast tumors, draining lymph nodes, adjacent tissues. This clonotype has a count of ten or more. This CDR3 comprises 14 residues. The V gene lost 7 bases and the J gene lost 1 base, with 13 bases spanning the gap. Germline loops: CDR1 SGHAT, CDR2 FQDESV (reference sequence). The lymph nodes were axillary draining lymph nodes from breast cancer patients. TCRdb re-derived calls from the multiplex PCR reads in MiXCR, one entry per CDR3 protein. This sample carries 150,000 to 200,000 distinct CDR3 sequences, approximately 33% of them seen once, and the ten largest clones take 4% to 5.5%.

V is TRBV11-1 and J is TRBJ2-5, with D possibly being TRBD2 (6 bases). Sequences were obtained from axillary lymph node tissue. The TCR was taken from a female donor with breast cancer. Some clones in this sample may be carry-over from other donors' samples. CDR3 in amino acids: CASKVAATQETQYF. CDR3 in DNA: TGTGCCAGCAAAGTAGCGGCAACCCAAGAGACCCAGTACTTC.